This T cell receptor (beta chain) was sequenced in a study of Graves' ophthalmopathy and Graves' hyperthyroidism. The sample holds many counts of this clonotype. PBMCs stemmed from 7.5 to 10 ml of fresh peripheral blood. Germline V lookup: CDR1 MNHNS, CDR2 SASEGT. After removal of 2 bases from V and 11 bases from J, the junction contained 8 bases not matched to a gene. CDR3 length equals 14 residues. Amplifying from RNA transcripts, the study obtained TCR beta CDR3 regions. HTBI-primed first-round RT-PCR preceded second-round multiplex PCR. TCRdb processed the multiplex PCR reads anew with MiXCR; each CDR3 protein has one entry. The sample contains about 370,000 distinct CDR3 sequences, about a sixth of which appear only once.

The genes are TRBV6-1 and TRBJ2-1; 8 bases are a match to TRBD1. Sequencing was carried out using peripheral blood. The receptor was isolated from an adult woman with stable Graves' hyperthyroidism. CDR3 DNA sequence: TGTGCCAGCAGTGAATCAGGGGGCGATTACAAGCAGTTCTTC. Translated, it gives CASSESGGDYKQFF.